Below are 28 T cell receptor beta chains sequenced from a single sample in a study of blood T cell repertoires in COVID-19 (dated by TCRdb to about 2020). Library method: the immunoSEQ multiplex PCR assay. TCRdb took over this immuneACCESS table, retaining in-frame rearrangements with V and J assigned. Such tables are incomplete; in checked studies, under half of the missing clones stem from an unresolved V gene, and the remainder is unexplained. The sample table contains a few hundred thousand clones; only one count was recorded for roughly 80% of them. The ten largest clones represent approximately 5.2% of the sample. The sequencing sample was made of peripheral blood. The receptors were gathered from a woman aged 70 to 79 with COVID-19, enrolled during active disease.

The chain's CDR3 is CASSPGQQETQYF. CDR3 bases: TGCGCCAGCAGCCCGGGACAGCAAGAGACCCAGTACTTC. The chain has TRBV5-1 and TRBJ2-5, with TRBD1 identical over 7 bases. Germline V gives CDR1 SGHRS, CDR2 YFSETQ. The CDR3 runs 13 residues. V was clipped by 4 bases and J by 2 bases; unmatched bases: 2.

The CDR3 DNA reads TGTGCCAGCAGTTTGGCGGGAACCCATCACGAGCAGTACTTC. It encodes CASSLAGTHHEQYF. The V gene is TRBV28, the J gene TRBJ2-7; D may be TRBD2 (6 bases). The CDR3 has 14 amino acids. Trimming took off 3 bases at V and 5 bases at J, with 14 bases between the two ends. In germline, CDR1 is MDHEN, CDR2 SYDVKM.

V is TRBV7-9 and J is TRBJ2-7; tentative D call: TRBD1 (5 bases). The germline gives CDR1 SEHNR, CDR2 FQNEAQ (reference sequence). The CDR3 has 13 residues. Deletions cut 7 bases from V and 4 bases from J, with 14 bases between. The CDR3 region has the DNA TGTGCCAGCACCCCGGACAAGCCTTACGAGCAGTACTTC. Its translation: CASTPDKPYEQYF.

The genes are TRBV7-8 and TRBJ1-2; 12 bases line up with TRBD1. The germline gives CDR1 SGHVS, CDR2 FQNEAQ. After removal of 2 bases from V and 5 bases from J, the junction contained 6 bases not matched to a gene. The CDR3 runs to 16 residues. Written as DNA, the CDR3 is TGTGCCAGCAGCTTACCCGGGACAGGGGGCCCTTATGGCTACACCTTC. Its translation: CASSLPGTGGPYGYTF. Drawing the rest from reference TRBV7-8 and TRBJ1-2, the complete variable domain is GAGVSQSPRYKVAKRGQDVALRCDPISGHVSLFWYQQALGQGPEFLTYFQNEAQLDKSGLPSDRFFAERPEGSVSTLKIQRTQQEDSAVYLCASSLPGTGGPYGYTFGSGTRLTVV.

The gene calls are TRBV20-1 and TRBJ1-1; TRBD1 matches 10 bases. The CDR3 spans 15 residues. Trimming removed 3 bases from V and 4 bases from J; junction bases left unmatched: 8. Germline V gene lookup returns CDR1 DFQATT and CDR2 SNEGSKA (reference sequence). For the CDR3, the DNA is TGCAGTGCTAGTAGGGACAGGGGTGGTGGCACTGAAGCTTTCTTT. It codes for CSASRDRGGGTEAFF.

V usage is TRBV7-9 and J usage is TRBJ2-1; tentative D call: TRBD2 (7 bases). CDR1 SEHNR and CDR2 FQNEAQ come from the germline V gene (reference sequence). Trimming cost V 4 bases and J 8 bases, with 27 bases left between them. The CDR3 has 18 amino acids. The CDR3 DNA follows: TGTGCCAGCAGCTATTCCCTTTCGACAGCGGGCGGGGGCGATGAGCAGTTCTTC. Encoded protein: CASSYSLSTAGGGDEQFF.

V and J are TRBV28 and TRBJ2-3, with 7 nucleotides matching TRBD2. The CDR3 is 17 amino acids. After removal of 4 bases from V and 5 bases from J, the junction contained 15 bases not matched to a gene. From germline, CDR1 is MDHEN and CDR2 SYDVKM. The CDR3 region has the DNA TGTGCCAGCAGTTCGACGGGGTGGGAGGGCCATAGAGATACGCAGTATTTT. As protein: CASSSTGWEGHRDTQYF.

This clone was picked up one time. The chain joins TRBV28 to TRBJ2-6; 10 bases fit TRBD1. CDR1 is MDHEN, CDR2 SYDVKM, per germline. The V segment lost 5 bases and the J segment 0 bases; nucleotides outside the gene matches: 7. The CDR3 is 18 amino acids. CDR3 protein: CASSEWTGGFSGANVLTF. The CDR3 bases are TGTGCCAGCAGTGAGTGGACAGGGGGATTCTCTGGGGCCAACGTCCTGACTTTC. Full variable domain (remainder filled in from reference TRBV28 and TRBJ2-6): DVKVTQSSRYLVKRTGEKVFLECVQDMDHENMFWYRQDPGLGLRLIYFSYDVKMKEKGDIPEGYSVSREKKERFSLILESASTNQTSMYLCASSEWTGGFSGANVLTFGAGSRLTVL.

Only a few counts were recorded for this clone. The genes are TRBV12-3 or TRBV12-4 and TRBJ1-1, with unresolved D. The CDR3 spans 13 residues. With 7 bases removed from V and 2 bases from J, the gap between germline ends came to 11 bases. CDR3 nucleotides: TGTGCCAGCACCTTACGTCTAAACACTGAAGCTTTCTTT. Translation gives CASTLRLNTEAFF.

Worth noting for this clone: Different DNA sequences within this sample yield the same CDR3. The V and J genes are TRBV5-1 and TRBJ2-7; 7 positions agree with TRBD1. Germline CDR1 SGHRS, CDR2 YFSETQ. The V segment lost 0 bases and the J segment 2 bases; nucleotides outside the gene matches: 2. The CDR3 loop spans 14 amino acids. CDR3 sequence: CASSLGDSTYEQYF. CDR3 sequence (DNA): TGCGCCAGCAGCTTGGGGGACAGTACCTACGAGCAGTACTTC. Based on the CDR3 plus reference TRBV5-1 and TRBJ2-7, the full variable domain is KAGVTQTPRYLIKTRGQQVTLSCSPISGHRSVSWYQQTPGQGLQFLFEYFSETQRNKGNFPGRFSGRQFSNSRSEMNVSTLELGDSALYLCASSLGDSTYEQYFGPGTRLTVT.

This rearrangement joins TRBV13 to TRBJ1-1; D gene ambiguous. The CDR3 has 14 residues. The germline CDR1 and CDR2 sequences are PRHDT and FYEKMQ (reference sequence). V was cut by 5 bases and J by 3 bases, with 13 bases left in between. The CDR3, as DNA: TGTGCCAGCAGCCCCCCAGGTGTGGACACTGAAGCTTTCTTT. Amino acids: CASSPPGVDTEAFF.

The gene calls are TRBV11-2 and TRBJ2-2; TRBD1 aligns across 7 bases. Germline CDR1 reads SGHAT; CDR2 reads FQNNGV. The CDR3 length is 18 residues. Trimming removed 2 bases from V and 1 base from J; junction bases left unmatched: 10. This chain's CDR3 is CASSLRAGQAMNTGELFF. The CDR3 nucleotides are TGTGCCAGCAGCTTAAGGGCAGGACAGGCGATGAACACCGGGGAGCTGTTTTTT.

J is TRBJ1-1 and V is TRBV28; D is ambiguous. V was shortened by 5 bases and J by 4 bases, with 11 bases between the two germline ends. The germline V gene has CDR1 MDHEN and CDR2 SYDVKM. The CDR3 length is 13 residues. CDR3 sequence reads: CASSRAAGTEAFF. CDR3 coding DNA: TGTGCCAGCAGTAGGGCAGCGGGCACTGAAGCTTTCTTT.

This clone appeared a single time. The chain carries TRBV3-1 (or the pseudogene TRBV3-2) and TRBJ1-1, with 7 bases aligning to TRBD1. The CDR3 contains 15 residues. Trimming took 2 bases from V and 4 from J; bases not matched to a gene: 7. In germline, CDR1 is LGHDT, CDR2 YNNKEL (reference sequence). CDR3 sequence reads: CASSQTGAGGTEAFF. In DNA, the CDR3 is TGTGCCAGCAGCCAAACAGGGGCGGGGGGCACTGAAGCTTTCTTT.

The chain uses TRBV6-2 or TRBV6-3 and TRBJ2-1; D call uncertain. The CDR3 extends over 16 amino acids. CDR1 MNHEY and CDR2 SVGEGT come from the germline V gene. V lost 6 bases and J 4 bases, leaving 19 bases between the germline ends. CDR3 in amino acids: CASSHLLKLPYNEQFF. The CDR3 DNA is TGTGCCAGCAGCCACCTCCTCAAACTCCCTTACAATGAGCAGTTCTTC.

V gene TRBV4-2 combines with J gene TRBJ2-7; D might be TRBD2 (5 bases). The CDR3 has 15 residues. Germline CDR1 reads LGHNA; CDR2 reads YNFKEQ. The V gene lost 4 bases and the J gene lost 2 bases, with 15 bases spanning the gap. The CDR3 loop reads CASSRGRGYAYEQYF. The CDR3 DNA follows: TGTGCCAGCAGCCGGGGTCGCGGGTACGCCTACGAGCAGTACTTC.

V and J are TRBV29-1 and TRBJ1-1; the D is unclear. Germline CDR1 and CDR2: SQVTM and ANQGSEA. Trimming removed 7 bases at V and 1 base at J, with 13 bases between. The CDR3 has 13 amino acids. The CDR3 DNA is TGCAGCGCCGAAAGCGGCCCGAACACTGAAGCTTTCTTT. It specifies CSAESGPNTEAFF.

The chain is built from TRBV7-2 and TRBJ1-2; D possibly corresponds to TRBD1 (5 bases). The CDR3 spans 14 residues. The germline CDR1 and CDR2 sequences are SGHTA and FQGNSA. V was clipped by 1 base and J by 0 bases, with 6 bases between them. The CDR3 DNA reads TGTGCCAGCAGCTTAGGCAGGGCTAACTATGGCTACACCTTC. Translation gives CASSLGRANYGYTF. The full variable domain, in which reference TRBV7-2 and TRBJ1-2 provide the parts outside the CDR3, is GAGVSQSPSNKVTEKGKDVELRCDPISGHTALYWYRQSLGQGLEFLIYFQGNSAPDKSGLPSDRFSAERTGGSVSTLTIQRTQQEDSAVYLCASSLGRANYGYTFGSGTRLTVV.

This clone was recorded only once. The V call is TRBV2, the J call TRBJ1-3; possible D gene TRBD1, 6 bases. CDR1 and CDR2 from the germline V gene are SNHLY and FYNNEI. Deletions cut 5 bases from V and 4 bases from J, with 18 bases between. There are 16 residues in the CDR3. The CDR3 protein is CASSWALAGTGNTIYF. CDR3 bases: TGTGCCAGCAGTTGGGCCTTGGCAGGGACAGGAAACACCATATATTTT.

Details on this clone: Additional DNA sequences in this sample encode the identical CDR3. CDR3: CASSLFLVSGNTIYF. CDR3 sequence (DNA): TGTGCCAGCAGCCTTTTTCTAGTCTCTGGAAACACCATATATTTT. The V and J genes are TRBV5-8 and TRBJ1-3; unclear D gene. V was pared by 4 bases and J by 0 bases, with 11 bases between. The CDR3 has 15 amino acids. The germline CDR1 and CDR2 sequences are SGHTS and YDEGEE.

V gene TRBV21-1 combines with J gene TRBJ2-7; no DNA check was done on the table's D call, TRBD1. TRBV21-1 represents a pseudogene. CDR3 length: 14 residues. CDR3 nucleotides: TGTGCCAGCAGTCCCAGAACCGTTCCCTACGAGCAGTACTTC. Protein: CASSPRTVPYEQYF.

J is TRBJ2-2 and V is TRBV5-1; perhaps TRBD2 as D (5 bases). V lost 0 bases and J 1 base, leaving 7 bases between the germline ends. CDR1 is SGHRS, CDR2 YFSETQ, per germline. The CDR3 runs 15 residues. The CDR3 protein is CASSLVGMNTGELFF. DNA of the CDR3: TGCGCCAGCAGCTTGGTCGGGATGAACACCGGGGAGCTGTTTTTT. Drawing the rest from reference TRBV5-1 and TRBJ2-2, the complete variable domain is KAGVTQTPRYLIKTRGQQVTLSCSPISGHRSVSWYQQTPGQGLQFLFEYFSETQRNKGNFPGRFSGRQFSNSRSEMNVSTLELGDSALYLCASSLVGMNTGELFFGEGSRLTVL.

The rearrangement joins TRBV5-6 to TRBJ2-5, with D possibly matching TRBD1 (6 bases). The CDR3 is 16 residues long. V lost 3 bases and J 5 bases, leaving 20 bases between the germline ends. In germline, CDR1 is SGHDT, CDR2 YYEEEE. The CDR3 reads CASSYGQPSGRETQYF. CDR3 DNA sequence: TGTGCCAGCAGCTACGGACAGCCTAGTGGCCGTGAGACCCAGTACTTC.

The J gene is TRBJ2-1, the V gene TRBV9, with D possibly being TRBD2 (6 bases). V was pared by 1 base and J by 7 bases, with 12 bases between. This CDR3 region has 14 residues. Germline V lookup: CDR1 SGDLS, CDR2 YYNGEE. The CDR3 DNA follows: TGTGCCAGCAGCGTAACCGGGAGTGGGAATGAGCAGTTCTTC. Its translation: CASSVTGSGNEQFF. Filled out from reference TRBV9 and TRBJ2-1, the complete variable domain reads DSGVTQTPKHLITATGQRVTLRCSPRSGDLSVYWYQQSLDQGLQFLIQYYNGEERAKGNILERFSAQQFPDLHSELNLSSLELGDSALYFCASSVTGSGNEQFFGPGTRLTVL.

The chain links TRBV5-1 to TRBJ2-3; D is perhaps TRBD2 (6 bases). The CDR3 runs 15 residues. The V end was cut by 3 bases, the J end by 1 base, with 12 bases between. Germline V gene data show CDR1 as SGHRS and CDR2 as YFSETQ. CDR3: CASSWAGQGTDTQYF. The CDR3 DNA reads TGCGCCAGCAGCTGGGCGGGGCAGGGCACAGATACGCAGTATTTT.

The chain joins TRBV24-1 to TRBJ2-3; D unresolved. The CDR3 runs 16 residues. In germline, CDR1 is KGHDR, CDR2 SFDVKD. V lost 3 bases and J 3 bases, leaving 15 bases between the germline ends. The CDR3 DNA sequence: TGTGCCACCAGTGATCGCCTAAGAGAGCCTACAGATACGCAGTATTTT. Its translation is CATSDRLREPTDTQYF.

This clone was seen a few times. The J gene is TRBJ2-1, the V gene TRBV2; 11 bases are shared with TRBD2. CDR1 and CDR2 (germline): SNHLY, FYNNEI. After removal of 7 bases from V and 9 bases from J, the junction contained 17 bases not matched to a gene. The CDR3 sequence is 17 residues long. The CDR3 sequence: CASTAPGLAGSEGEQFF. The CDR3 bases are TGTGCCAGCACAGCTCCCGGACTAGCGGGTTCTGAGGGTGAGCAGTTCTTC.

The J gene is TRBJ2-7, the V gene TRBV6-5; D remains unclear. The CDR3 extends over 15 amino acids. Trimming left V 0 bases short and J 0 bases short, with 9 bases between. Germline V gene sequence: CDR1 MNHEY, CDR2 SVGAGI. CDR3 nucleotides: TGTGCCAGCAGTTACTCGGGCTCCAGCTCCTACGAGCAGTACTTC. This sequence encodes CASSYSGSSSYEQYF.